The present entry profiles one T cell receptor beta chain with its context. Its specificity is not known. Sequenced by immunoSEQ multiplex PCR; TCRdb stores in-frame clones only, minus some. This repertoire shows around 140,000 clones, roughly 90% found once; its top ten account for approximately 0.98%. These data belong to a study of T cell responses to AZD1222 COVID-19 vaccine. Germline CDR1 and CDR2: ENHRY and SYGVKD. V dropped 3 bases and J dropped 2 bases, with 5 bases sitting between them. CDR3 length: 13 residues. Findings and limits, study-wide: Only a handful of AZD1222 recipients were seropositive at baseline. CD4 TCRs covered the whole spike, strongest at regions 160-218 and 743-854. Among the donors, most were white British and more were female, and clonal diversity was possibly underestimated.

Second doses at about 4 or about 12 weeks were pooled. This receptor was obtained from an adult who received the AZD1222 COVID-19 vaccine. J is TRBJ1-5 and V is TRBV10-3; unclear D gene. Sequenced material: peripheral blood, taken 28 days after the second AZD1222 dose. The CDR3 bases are TGTGCCATCAGTGATGAAGGCAATCAGCCCCAGCATTTT. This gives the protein CAISDEGNQPQHF.